This entry describes one TCR beta chain. The sample is drawn from a study of shared clonotypes between healthy human individuals. V gave up 0 bases and J gave up 7 bases; unmatched junction bases: 4. This CDR3 has 13 amino acids. Germline lookup yields CDR1 GTSNPN and CDR2 SVGIG (reference sequence). A split of CD4+ cells into CD45RA+ naive and CD45RA-negative memory subsets was performed. In the authors' workflow: There were no quality scores in the junction-only immunoSEQ sequences, so filtering differed. Produced via immunoSEQ multiplex PCR; TCRdb's table is partial and in-frame only. V and J calls and clone size are those listed in that table; D and trimming were worked out from the DNA. Here the sample spans 980,000 or so clones, over 60% being singletons.

The chain links TRBV30 to TRBJ2-5; 8 positions match TRBD2. This TCR was recovered from a man younger than 30 in good health. Sample: memory CD4+ T cells sorted from blood. This sample's subset: CD45RA-negative fraction. CDR3: CAWSVLGLGTQYF. The CDR3, as DNA: TGTGCCTGGAGTGTACTGGGACTAGGGACCCAGTACTTC.